A selection of T cell receptor beta chains follows, all from one sample in a study of T cells in localized non-small cell lung cancer. Only in-frame clones appear in the TCRdb table, and some are missing; sequencing was by immunoSEQ multiplex PCR. The table shows some 40,000 clones, with approximately 90% occurring only once. The material was peripheral blood, obtained before any cancer treatment. These receptors were obtained from a female donor older than 55 with stage I lung adenocarcinoma. CDR3s include the opening cysteine and the closing phenylalanine or tryptophan. A D gene is named only where the DNA matches it firmly. Clone sizes are given selectively: once, few, many, or a class where the clone is expanded.

TRBJ1-2	TRBV27	NA	TRBD1	15	TGTGCCAGCAGTTCCGTGACAGGGGCTGGGTGGGGCTACACCTTC	CASSSVTGAGWGYTF
TRBJ2-2	TRBV6-4	once	TRBD1	21	TGTGCCAGCAGTGACCTCGAATTGGCTCCGGGACAGGGGGCCGCCACCGGGGAGCTGTTTTTT	CASSDLELAPGQGAATGELFF
TRBJ1-1	TRBV19	NA	NA	11	TGTGCCAGTAAAGGCGCACTTGAAGCTTTCTTT	CASKGALEAFF
TRBJ1-6	TRBV7-9	NA	NA	16	TGTGCCAGCAGCCCCCTTTATTGGGGCGAGGATTCACCCCTCCACTTT	CASSPLYWGEDSPLHF
TRBJ1-6	TRBV19	NA	TRBD1	13	TGTGCCAGTTCGGACAGGGCGTATTCACCCCTCCACTTT	CASSDRAYSPLHF
TRBJ2-1	TRBV5-1	NA	TRBD2	14	TGCGCCAGCAGCTCGACTAGCGGGGTTCGTGGGCAGTTCTTC	CASSSTSGVRGQFF
TRBJ2-3	TRBV19	once	TRBD1	16	TGTGCCAGTAGTAGGGCTCGGGACAGGGGAGTAGATACGCAGTATTTT	CASSRARDRGVDTQYF
TRBJ1-1	TRBV19	NA	NA	13	TGTGCCAGTAGTACTTCCAGGAACACTGAAGCTTTCTTT	CASSTSRNTEAFF
TRBJ2-1	TRBV6-1	NA	TRBD1	14	TGTGCCAGCACTACAGGGGGCTCCTACAATGAGCAGTTCTTC	CASTTGGSYNEQFF
TRBJ1-3	TRBV6-1	once	TRBD1	13	TGTGCCAGCAGGGGACAGGGGCGAAACACCATATATTTT	CASRGQGRNTIYF
TRBJ1-2	TRBV7-3	few	NA	12	TGTGCCAGCAGCACGGGACAATCTGGCTACACCTTC	CASSTGQSGYTF
TRBJ1-5	TRBV5-1	NA	TRBD1	14	TGCGCCAGCAGACCAGGGGGCAGCAATCAGCCCCAGCATTTT	CASRPGGSNQPQHF
TRBJ1-1	TRBV9	NA	NA	15	TGTGCCAGCAGCGTAGTAGGACAGTCCAAGACTGAAGCTTTCTTT	CASSVVGQSKTEAFF
TRBJ1-2	TRBV11-2	once	NA	16	TGTGCCAGCAGCTCATCTTTGGGGGTTAGTGGCTATGGCTACACCTTC	CASSSSLGVSGYGYTF
TRBJ2-3	TRBV27	once	TRBD2	15	TGTGCCACCCAAGATTGGGGGGGAAGCACAGATACGCAGTATTTT	CATQDWGGSTDTQYF
TRBJ1-2	TRBV19	NA	NA	13	TGTGCCAGTAGCCCAGCCCCAGGGGTTGGCTACACCTTC	CASSPAPGVGYTF
TRBJ2-1	TRBV19	NA	TRBD2	15	TGTGCCAGTCTGGCTAGCGGGGTTTCCTACAATGAGCAGTTCTTC	CASLASGVSYNEQFF
TRBJ2-5	TRBV5-8	NA	NA	14	TGTGCCAGCAGCTCCGCCCGGGGCCTGATGGCCCAGTACTTC	CASSSARGLMAQYF
TRBJ1-5	TRBV28	NA	TRBD1	15	TGTGCCAGCAGCCAACCACAGGGGAAGCTTGAGCCCCAGCATTTT	CASSQPQGKLEPQHF
TRBJ1-6	TRBV27	NA	NA	14	TGTGCCAGCAGTTTACCAGCAGATAATTCACCCCTCCACTTT	CASSLPADNSPLHF
TRBJ2-7	TRBV5-4	NA	NA	14	TGTGCCAGCAGCTCCCAGACCCAAGTTTACGAGCAGTACTTC	CASSSQTQVYEQYF
TRBJ2-5	TRBV5-1	once	NA	15	TGCGCCAGCAGCTCGGGGGGCCGACGATCCGAGACCCAGTACTTC	CASSSGGRRSETQYF
TRBJ2-2	TRBV5-1	NA	NA	14	TGCGCCAGCAGCGCGGGCCTCTACACCGGGGAGCTGTTTTTT	CASSAGLYTGELFF
TRBJ1-4	TRBV15	NA	NA	14	TGTGCCACCAGCAGGTTCAGTCTTAATGAAAAACTGTTTTTT	CATSRFSLNEKLFF
TRBJ1-1	TRBV5-1	NA	NA	14	TGCGCCAGCAGGTATAGTCCGGACGGCACTGAAGCTTTCTTT	CASRYSPDGTEAFF
TRBJ1-3	TRBV5-6	NA	NA	12	TGTGCCAGCAGGGGCCCTGGAAACACCATATATTTT	CASRGPGNTIYF
TRBJ2-5	TRBV15	NA	NA	16	TGTGCCACCAGCAGAGTGACTACTCAACAATCGGAGACCCAGTACTTC	CATSRVTTQQSETQYF
TRBJ2-1	TRBV6-5	NA	TRBD2	16	TGTGCCAGCAGTTACTCGGGGACTAGCGGGGGTTATGAGCAGTTCTTC	CASSYSGTSGGYEQFF
TRBJ1-4	TRBV19	once	TRBD1	14	TGTGCCAGCTCGACTGGGACAGGGTATGAAAAACTGTTTTTT	CASSTGTGYEKLFF
TRBJ1-6	TRBV6-5	NA	NA	13	TGTGCCAGCACTAGAGGAGGGGAGACACCCCTCCACTTT	CASTRGGETPLHF